A single sample is the source of the 29 T cell receptor beta chains below, sequenced in a study of T cell clonotyping in hematopoietic cell transplantation. The table came from immunoSEQ multiplex PCR; TCRdb's copy has only in-frame clones and leaves some out. The sample yields approximately 30,000 clones, approximately 94% seen once. What was sequenced was peripheral blood mononuclear cells. These receptor sequences come from a man in his fifties in good health. Some clones in this sample may be carry-over from other donors' samples.

The J gene is TRBJ1-2, the V gene TRBV28; no clear D gene. Germline values: CDR1 MDHEN, CDR2 SYDVKM. Trimming pared 7 bases from V and 3 bases from J, leaving 6 bases between. This CDR3 spans 11 amino acids. CDR3 sequence: CASNSHYGYTF. DNA for the CDR3: TGTGCCAGCAACTCACACTATGGCTACACCTTC.

The chain couples TRBV4-2 to TRBJ1-3; D gene ambiguous. Trimming removed 0 bases from V and 4 bases from J, with 16 bases in between. Germline CDR1 LGHNA, CDR2 YNFKEQ. This CDR3 contains 17 residues. The CDR3, as DNA: TGTGCCAGCAGCCAAGAGATGAGCGGGGATTTCGGAAACACCATATATTTT. Protein sequence: CASSQEMSGDFGNTIYF.

The chain couples TRBV5-4 to TRBJ2-3, with no clear D. CDR1 and CDR2 from the germline V gene are SGHNT and YYREEE (reference sequence). Trimming removed 3 bases at V and 0 bases at J, with 8 bases between. This CDR3 spans 14 amino acids. The CDR3 bases are TGTGCCAGCAGCTCAGTGTTTAGCACAGATACGCAGTATTTT. Translation: CASSSVFSTDTQYF.

The chain has TRBV5-1 and TRBJ1-4; 11 nucleotides align to TRBD1. Germline assignment: CDR1 SGHRS and CDR2 YFSETQ. The junction had 9 bases not matched to a gene; V was cut back by 3 bases and J by 8 bases. CDR3 length equals 16 residues. CDR3 coding DNA: TGCGCCAGCAGCTCTTCGCCGGGACAGGGGGGAGAAAAACTGTTTTTT. Protein product: CASSSSPGQGGEKLFF.

The chain is built from TRBV19 and TRBJ1-3, with D possibly matching TRBD1 (6 bases). V lost 4 bases, J lost 2 bases, and 9 bases lay in between. This CDR3 is 14 amino acids long. Germline assignment: CDR1 LNHDA and CDR2 SQIVND (reference sequence). DNA of the CDR3: TGTGCCAGTAGTACAGGACAGCCTGGAAACACCATATATTTT. It translates to CASSTGQPGNTIYF. Full variable domain (remainder filled in from reference TRBV19 and TRBJ1-3): DGGITQSPKYLFRKEGQNVTLSCEQNLNHDAMYWYRQDPGQGLRLIYYSQIVNDFQKGDIAEGYSVSREKKESFPLTVTSAQKNPTAFYLCASSTGQPGNTIYFGEGSWLTVV.

The J gene is TRBJ2-7, the V gene TRBV7-7; TRBD1 agrees at 7 bases. The CDR3 is made up of 15 amino acids. Germline V gene lookup returns CDR1 SSHAT and CDR2 FNYEAQ (reference sequence). V was clipped by 2 bases and J by 3 bases; unmatched bases: 7. This CDR3 reads CASSLRDSQIYEQYF. As DNA, the CDR3 is TGTGCCAGCAGCTTAAGGGACAGTCAGATCTACGAGCAGTACTTC.

The chain employs TRBV5-1 and TRBJ1-2; D remains unclear. The CDR3 runs 13 residues. Trimming left V 1 base short and J 4 bases short, with 8 bases between. Germline assignment: CDR1 SGHRS and CDR2 YFSETQ. The CDR3 protein is CASSLSTAYGYTF. CDR3 in DNA: TGCGCCAGCAGCTTGTCAACAGCCTATGGCTACACCTTC.

The chain is built from TRBV4-3 and TRBJ1-3; TRBD1 agrees at 7 bases. Germline CDR1 LGHNA, CDR2 YSLEER. V was clipped by 1 base and J by 4 bases; unmatched bases: 7. This CDR3 is built from 16 residues. The CDR3 nucleotides are TGCGCCAGCAGCCAAGTTTATACAGGGGAAGGAAACACCATATATTTT. Translating it yields CASSQVYTGEGNTIYF.

The chain recombines TRBV28 with TRBJ1-6; D may be TRBD1 (5 bases). V gave up 7 bases and J gave up 10 bases, with 20 bases separating them. This CDR3 has 15 residues. The germline CDR1 and CDR2 sequences are MDHEN and SYDVKM. CDR3 in DNA: TGTGCCAGCATCGACCGGGACCAAGTTCGGTCACCCCTCCACTTT. Amino acid sequence: CASIDRDQVRSPLHF.

V gene TRBV7-9 combines with J gene TRBJ2-5, with 8 positions matching TRBD1. Germline V gene data show CDR1 as SEHNR and CDR2 as FQNEAQ (reference sequence). Germline trimming cut 5 bases from V and 1 base from J; bases unmatched to any gene: 6. The CDR3 is 15 amino acids. Here the CDR3 reads CASSVGTGVQETQYF. CDR3 bases: TGTGCCAGCAGCGTAGGGACAGGAGTCCAAGAGACCCAGTACTTC.

The chain links TRBV6-6 to TRBJ1-5, with TRBD1 matching 7 bases. CDR3 length equals 15 residues. The V gene end was trimmed by 0 bases and the J gene end by 7 bases; junction bases not matched to a gene: 6. Per germline, CDR1 MNHNY and CDR2 SVGAGI (reference sequence). CDR3 nucleotide sequence: TGTGCCAGCAGTTACTCGTACACAGGGGAGCAGCCCCAGCATTTT. Translation gives CASSYSYTGEQPQHF.

The chain couples TRBV30 to TRBJ2-3; TRBD1 aligns across 7 bases. The length of the CDR3 is 16 residues. Losses at the gene ends were 2 bases for V and 2 bases for J; bases not matched to a gene: 10. Germline V gene lookup returns CDR1 GTSNPN and CDR2 SVGIG (reference sequence). The CDR3 DNA follows: TGTGCCTGGAGTAGGGGAACAGGGGTTGTCACAGATACGCAGTATTTT. Encoded protein: CAWSRGTGVVTDTQYF.

This sequence joins TRBV19 and TRBJ2-7; TRBD1 matches 8 bases. V lost 4 bases and J lost 0; bases outside the gene matches: 5. Germline assignment: CDR1 LNHDA and CDR2 SQIVND (reference sequence). This CDR3 contains 15 residues. The CDR3 nucleotides are TGTGCCAGTAGTACGACAGGGGATAACTCCTACGAGCAGTACTTC. Translation gives CASSTTGDNSYEQYF.

The chain carries TRBV7-8 and TRBJ1-1; D gene ambiguous. V lost 1 base, J lost 3 bases, and 12 bases lay in between. Germline V gives CDR1 SGHVS, CDR2 FQNEAQ. The CDR3 loop spans 15 amino acids. CDR3 amino acids: CASSLEGAVDTEAFF. DNA of the CDR3: TGTGCCAGCAGCTTAGAGGGAGCGGTGGACACTGAAGCTTTCTTT. Variable domain in full (rest from reference TRBV7-8 and TRBJ1-1): GAGVSQSPRYKVAKRGQDVALRCDPISGHVSLFWYQQALGQGPEFLTYFQNEAQLDKSGLPSDRFFAERPEGSVSTLKIQRTQQEDSAVYLCASSLEGAVDTEAFFGQGTRLTVV.

The V and J genes are TRBV29-1 and TRBJ1-2; 8 bases fit TRBD1. J gave up 1 base and V 4 bases, and 5 bases lay outside the gene matches. Germline V gene data show CDR1 as SQVTM and CDR2 as ANQGSEA. The CDR3 is 14 amino acids. Here the CDR3 DNA reads TGCAGCGTTGTAATAACAGGGGGTAACTATGGCTACACCTTC. It is translated as CSVVITGGNYGYTF. The entire variable domain, with the rest obtained from reference TRBV29-1 and TRBJ1-2, is as follows: SAVISQKPSRDICQRGTSLTIQCQVDSQVTMMFWYRQQPGQSLTLIATANQGSEATYESGFVIDKFPISRPNLTFSTLTVSNMSPEDSSIYLCSVVITGGNYGYTFGSGTRLTVV.

The CDR3 nucleotides read TGTGCCAGCAGCTCCAGGGTAGCCAAGGAGACCCAGTACTTC. Protein product: CASSSRVAKETQYF. This chain joins TRBV7-8 and TRBJ2-5; D may be TRBD1 (5 bases). Germline CDR1 reads SGHVS; CDR2 reads FQNEAQ. V was clipped by 4 bases and J by 5 bases, with 14 bases between them. CDR3 length equals 14 residues.

This clone has a single count. The gene calls are TRBV11-2 and TRBJ1-6; D not certain. The CDR3 loop spans 16 amino acids. Trimming removed 2 bases from V and 10 bases from J, with 18 bases in between. Germline V gene data show CDR1 as SGHAT and CDR2 as FQNNGV. CDR3 DNA sequence: TGTGCCAGCAGCTTACCCCCCGCCGGTACGAGGTCACCCCTCCACTTT. Its protein product is CASSLPPAGTRSPLHF.

The chain recombines TRBV6-5 with TRBJ1-1, with D hard to call. This CDR3 has 12 amino acids. Germline-derived CDR1 and CDR2 are MNHEY and SVGAGI. V was trimmed by 6 bases and J by 6 bases, leaving 11 bases between them. CDR3 loop: CASRGIPPEAFF. In nucleotides, the CDR3 is TGTGCCAGCAGGGGAATTCCCCCTGAAGCTTTCTTT.

The V and J genes are TRBV15 and TRBJ1-5; D unclear. CDR1 and CDR2 (germline): LNHNV, YYDKDF (reference sequence). CDR3 length: 13 amino acids. The V gene lost 1 base and the J gene lost 9 bases, with 10 bases spanning the gap. This CDR3 reads CATSRVKEGPQHF. The CDR3 nucleotides read TGTGCCACCAGCAGAGTTAAAGAGGGGCCCCAGCATTTT.

The chain couples TRBV27 to TRBJ1-6; tentatively, D is TRBD1 (6 bases). V lost 2 bases, J lost 7 bases, and 12 bases lay in between. In germline, CDR1 is MNHEY, CDR2 SMNVEV (reference sequence). This CDR3 comprises 15 residues. The CDR3 DNA follows: TGTGCCAGCAGTTTAACGGGGGCGAAAAATTCACCCCTCCACTTT. Its protein product is CASSLTGAKNSPLHF.

The chain recombines TRBV5-6 with TRBJ2-7; 7 nucleotides match TRBD1. Trimming removed 2 bases from V and 6 bases from J; junction bases left unmatched: 14. Per germline, CDR1 SGHDT and CDR2 YYEEEE. The CDR3 contains 16 residues. The CDR3 region is CASSFSQFDRDGEQYF. The CDR3 coding sequence is TGTGCCAGCAGCTTCTCCCAGTTCGACAGGGATGGCGAGCAGTACTTC.

This clone showed up just once. The chain couples TRBV29-1 to TRBJ2-7; D unclear. Between the trimmed V and J ends, which lost 2 bases and 4 bases, there was a span of 9 bases. Germline assignment: CDR1 SQVTM and CDR2 ANQGSEA. The CDR3 sequence is 12 residues long. DNA of the CDR3: TGCAGCGTTGAAACTGACTTATACGAGCAGTACTTC. Translated: CSVETDLYEQYF.

This clone was recorded only once. The chain recombines TRBV18 with TRBJ2-7; D perhaps matches TRBD2 (6 bases). Trimming removed 1 base at V and 2 bases at J, with 12 bases between. Germline-derived CDR1 and CDR2 are KGHSH and LQKENI. CDR3 length equals 15 residues. The CDR3 here is CASSPRGALTYEQYF. CDR3 nucleotide sequence: TGTGCCAGCTCACCACGCGGGGCCCTGACCTACGAGCAGTACTTC.

The genes are TRBV4-2 and TRBJ2-7, with 9 bases matching TRBD2. J gave up 1 base and V 0 bases, and 16 bases lay outside the gene matches. In germline, CDR1 is LGHNA, CDR2 YNFKEQ. CDR3 size: 20 residues. The CDR3 loop is CASSQDLRGGFGQGSYEQYF. The CDR3 region has the DNA TGTGCCAGCAGCCAAGATCTGCGGGGGGGGTTCGGCCAGGGTTCCTACGAGCAGTACTTC.

The chain employs TRBV4-3 and TRBJ1-1; TRBD1 aligns across 7 bases. The CDR3 spans 15 residues. The germline gives CDR1 LGHNA, CDR2 YSLEER. V trimming: 4 bases; J trimming: 1 base; junction bases outside the gene matches: 6. The CDR3 spells CASSLQTGTNTEAFF. DNA for the CDR3: TGCGCCAGCAGCCTCCAGACAGGGACGAACACTGAAGCTTTCTTT.

V usage is TRBV30 and J usage is TRBJ1-4; D is uncertain. The CDR3 covers 15 residues. The germline V and J ends were trimmed by 0 bases and 0 bases, with 8 bases remaining between them. The V gene's germline CDR1 is GTSNPN and CDR2 SVGIG (reference sequence). Written as DNA, the CDR3 is TGTGCCTGGAGTGTAATCCAGACAACTAATGAAAAACTGTTTTTT. Its protein is CAWSVIQTTNEKLFF.

This sequence joins TRBV7-9 and TRBJ1-6; no clear D. V was clipped by 2 bases and J by 7 bases, with 9 bases between them. The CDR3 has 14 amino acids. Per germline, CDR1 SEHNR and CDR2 FQNEAQ (reference sequence). In DNA form, the CDR3 reads TGTGCCAGCAGCTTACAAGGTGGGAATTCACCCCTCCACTTT. Translated, it gives CASSLQGGNSPLHF.

The J gene is TRBJ1-5, the V gene TRBV28, with D maybe TRBD1 (5 bases). The germline V and J ends were trimmed by 3 bases and 10 bases, with 13 bases remaining between them. Germline V gives CDR1 MDHEN, CDR2 SYDVKM. The CDR3 runs to 13 residues. The CDR3 DNA follows: TGTGCCAGCAGTTTTGGGGGGGTCGGCCCCCAGCATTTT. It codes for CASSFGGVGPQHF. The entire variable domain, with the rest obtained from reference TRBV28 and TRBJ1-5, is as follows: DVKVTQSSRYLVKRTGEKVFLECVQDMDHENMFWYRQDPGLGLRLIYFSYDVKMKEKGDIPEGYSVSREKKERFSLILESASTNQTSMYLCASSFGGVGPQHFGDGTRLSIL.

The chain links TRBV4-2 to TRBJ2-3; 12 bases agree with TRBD2. The V segment lost 3 bases and the J segment 4 bases; nucleotides outside the gene matches: 2. Germline V CDR1 and CDR2: LGHNA, YNFKEQ. The CDR3 covers 15 residues. CDR3: CASSQRTSGADTQYF. In DNA form, the CDR3 reads TGTGCCAGCAGCCAGAGGACTAGCGGGGCAGATACGCAGTATTTT.